The TCR beta chain under discussion was sequenced for a study of blood T cell repertoires in COVID-19. Sequencing was performed with immunoSEQ multiplex PCR; in TCRdb, only in-frame clones are kept and a portion is missing. The sample has around 190,000 clones, about 88% seen once. Sequencing used peripheral blood. This sequence originates from a young man with active or convalescent COVID-19.

CDR3 DNA: TGTGCCAGCAGTTACTATTCGGGGGGTAAGGACGAGCAGTACTTC. It is translated as CASSYYSGGKDEQYF. The V and J genes are TRBV6-5 and TRBJ2-7; 7 bases align to TRBD2. CDR3 length equals 15 residues. V lost 1 base, J lost 5 bases, and 8 bases stayed unmatched. Germline V gives CDR1 MNHEY, CDR2 SVGAGI.